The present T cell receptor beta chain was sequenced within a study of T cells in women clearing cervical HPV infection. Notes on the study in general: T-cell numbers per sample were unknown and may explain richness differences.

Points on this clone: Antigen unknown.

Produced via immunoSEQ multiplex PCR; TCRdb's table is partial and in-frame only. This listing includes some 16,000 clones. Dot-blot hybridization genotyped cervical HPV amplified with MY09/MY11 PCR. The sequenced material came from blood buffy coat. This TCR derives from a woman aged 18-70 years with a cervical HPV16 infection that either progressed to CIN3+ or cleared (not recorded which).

CDR3 DNA (partial): TGTGCCAGTAGCCAACACGATTTTATAGGC. This sequence encodes CASSQHDFIG. The full CDR3 sequence reads CASSQHDFIGYTF. The chain employs TRBV19 and TRBJ1-2, with D uncertain. The read terminates 3 residues before the CDR3 end, so the remaining end is supplied by the germline J gene. Per the germline V gene, CDR1 is LNHDA and CDR2 is SQIVND (reference sequence). The CDR3 sequence is 13 residues long.